A single sample gave rise to the 10 T cell receptor beta chains below, sequenced in a study of blood T cell repertoires in COVID-19. Produced via immunoSEQ multiplex PCR; TCRdb's table is partial and in-frame only. The repertoire has some 75,000 clones, over 75% of them found once; the top ten carry 6.9%. Material for sequencing was peripheral blood. Receptors were obtained from a human donor in a cohort sampled during active COVID-19.

This clone was seen a single time. The chain recombines TRBV3-1 (or the pseudogene TRBV3-2) with TRBJ1-3, with 7 bases identical to TRBD1. V gave up 1 base and J gave up 0 bases; unmatched junction bases: 6. The CDR3 length is 17 residues. Germline lookup yields CDR1 LGHDT and CDR2 YNNKEL (reference sequence). CDR3: CASSQGTGLLSGNTIYF. CDR3 nucleotides: TGTGCCAGCAGCCAAGGGACAGGACTCCTCTCTGGAAACACCATATATTTT.

This clone was seen just once. The V call is TRBV30, the J call TRBJ1-5; D perhaps matches TRBD1 (5 bases). Deletions cut 6 bases from V and 1 base from J, with 10 bases between. The CDR3 is 13 residues long. Per germline, CDR1 GTSNPN and CDR2 SVGIG (reference sequence). In nucleotides, the CDR3 is TGTGCCTGTTCGACAGTAAGCAATCAGCCCCAGCATTTT. Translating it yields CACSTVSNQPQHF. The full variable domain, rest sourced from reference TRBV30 and TRBJ1-5, is SQTIHQWPATLVQPVGSPLSLECTVEGTSNPNLYWYRQAAGRGLQLLFYSVGIGQISSEVPQNLSASRPQDRQFILSSKKLLLSDSGFYLCACSTVSNQPQHFGDGTRLSIL.

V usage is TRBV10-3 and J usage is TRBJ1-1, with 8 bases identical to TRBD1. The CDR3 is made up of 15 amino acids. Per germline, CDR1 ENHRY and CDR2 SYGVKD. V lost 6 bases to trimming and J lost 1 base; unmatched junction nucleotides: 7. Here the CDR3 reads CAISAQGAPNTEAFF. CDR3 DNA: TGTGCCATCAGCGCGCAGGGGGCCCCGAACACTGAAGCTTTCTTT.

This clone came up a few times. The J gene is TRBJ1-3, the V gene TRBV11-1, with a weak D call TRBD1 (5 bases). This CDR3 has 15 amino acids. V dropped 4 bases and J dropped 2 bases, with 12 bases sitting between them. Germline values: CDR1 SGHAT, CDR2 FQDESV (reference sequence). In nucleotides, the CDR3 is TGTGCCAGCAGCTCGGCCAGGGTAACTGGAAACACCATATATTTT. Its protein is CASSSARVTGNTIYF.

The V and J genes are TRBV3-1 (or the pseudogene TRBV3-2) and TRBJ2-5; TRBD2 matches at 10 bases. CDR1 and CDR2 from the germline V gene are LGHDT and YNNKEL (reference sequence). With V trimmed by 7 bases and J by 5 bases, 10 bases remained unmatched. The CDR3 extends over 15 amino acids. The CDR3 region has the DNA TGTGCCAGCATCGAGACCGGGACTAGCGCGGAGACCCAGTACTTC. Protein product: CASIETGTSAETQYF.

The rearrangement links TRBV5-1 to TRBJ2-5; possible D gene TRBD1, 7 bases. The CDR3 spans 14 residues. The germline V and J ends were trimmed by 4 bases and 5 bases, with 15 bases remaining between them. Germline V gene data show CDR1 as SGHRS and CDR2 as YFSETQ. CDR3 DNA sequence: TGCGCCAGCAGCCCGGAGGGGGCTATGGAGACCCAGTACTTC. This codes for CASSPEGAMETQYF.

The rearrangement joins TRBV9 to TRBJ1-1, with 7 bases aligning to TRBD1. Germline CDR1 reads SGDLS; CDR2 reads YYNGEE. CDR3 size: 15 residues. Trimming at V came to 2 bases and at J to 4 bases, leaving 8 bases not matched to a gene. This CDR3 reads CASSVLQGTVTEAFF. The CDR3 DNA follows: TGTGCCAGCAGCGTGCTACAGGGGACGGTCACTGAAGCTTTCTTT.

This rearrangement joins TRBV15 to TRBJ2-5; D remains unclear. The CDR3 totals 13 residues. Germline-derived CDR1 and CDR2 are LNHNV and YYDKDF (reference sequence). Between the trimmed V and J ends, which lost 1 base and 1 base, there was a span of 4 bases. The DNA of the CDR3 is TGTGCCACCAGCAGAGGGCCCCAAGAGACCCAGTACTTC. As protein: CATSRGPQETQYF. Full variable domain (missing parts from reference TRBV15 and TRBJ2-5): DAMVIQNPRYQVTQFGKPVTLSCSQTLNHNVMYWYQQKSSQAPKLLFHYYDKDFNNEADTPDNFQSRRPNTSFCFLDIRSPGLGDTAMYLCATSRGPQETQYFGPGTRLLVL.

This chain connects TRBV7-9 to TRBJ2-1; perhaps TRBD1 as D (6 bases). Germline V gene lookup returns CDR1 SEHNR and CDR2 FQNEAQ (reference sequence). V dropped 4 bases and J dropped 4 bases, with 14 bases sitting between them. The CDR3 length is 15 residues. CDR3 sequence reads: CASSYDRHPYNEQFF. The CDR3 DNA reads TGTGCCAGCAGCTACGACAGGCACCCATACAATGAGCAGTTCTTC. The full variable domain, in which reference TRBV7-9 and TRBJ2-1 provide the parts outside the CDR3, is DTGVSQNPRHKITKRGQNVTFRCDPISEHNRLYWYRQTLGQGPEFLTYFQNEAQLEKSRLLSDRFSAERPKGSFSTLEIQRTEQGDSAMYLCASSYDRHPYNEQFFGPGTRLTVL.

The rearrangement uses TRBV27 and TRBJ2-7, with 10 nucleotides matching TRBD1. Germline V gives CDR1 MNHEY, CDR2 SMNVEV (reference sequence). V gave up 2 bases and J gave up 2 bases; unmatched junction bases: 9. The CDR3 runs 17 residues. Here the CDR3 DNA reads TGTGCCAGCAGTTTACCCTCCCGACAGGGGGCCACCTACGAGCAGTACTTC. It translates to CASSLPSRQGATYEQYF.